These 20 T cell receptor beta chains came from one sample sequenced in a study of CD8 T cells in ankylosing spondylitis. Points from the study as a whole: Blood of patients with ankylosing spondylitis appeared to be characterized by a TCR beta motif of 8 or 9 highly homologous variants.

TCRdb re-called the 5' RACE reads through MiXCR, storing one row per CDR3 protein. Of approximately 520,000 distinct CDR3 sequences detected, approximately 5.3% appear once; the ten largest clones hold roughly 3.3%. These receptors' targets are unknown. Sequencing was performed on blood, either unsorted or a sorted T cell fraction (not recorded which). These receptors were taken from a male donor with ankylosing spondylitis.

This clonotype was seen at least ten times. This CDR3 is CAISTGTSGTKETQYF. The CDR3 coding sequence is TGTGCCATCAGCACCGGGACTAGCGGGACAAAAGAGACCCAGTACTTC. The V call is TRBV10-3, the J call TRBJ2-5, with 13 bases that match TRBD2. CDR3 length: 16 residues. Unmatched junction bases numbered 7, after V lost 6 bases and J lost 3 bases. The germline gives CDR1 ENHRY, CDR2 SYGVKD.

For this clonotype: A single base separates this from a much larger clone, so it may be a read error. The chain recombines TRBV6-1 with TRBJ2-2, with D maybe TRBD1 (6 bases). This CDR3 has 15 residues. Germline V CDR1 and CDR2: MNHNS, SASEGT. CDR3 in DNA: TGTGCCAGCCACGGGGTGGACAGATACACCGGGGAGCTGTATTTT. This sequence encodes CASHGVDRYTGELYF.

This clonotype was detected ten times or more. J is TRBJ2-1 and V is TRBV11-2; 8 bases agree with TRBD2. With V trimmed by 2 bases and J by 5 bases, 8 bases remained unmatched. The CDR3 spans 16 residues. The germline V gene has CDR1 SGHAT and CDR2 FQNNGV. Here the CDR3 DNA reads TGTGCCAGCAGCTTAATGAGCGGGGGTGCCAACAATGAGCAGTTCTTC. Translating it yields CASSLMSGGANNEQFF.

This clonotype appeared many times. The genes are TRBV7-2 and TRBJ1-3; TRBD1 aligns across 7 bases. V lost 6 bases and J lost 1; bases outside the gene matches: 9. The CDR3 runs to 16 residues. Germline CDR1 is SGHTA and CDR2 is FQGNSA. In DNA, the CDR3 is TGTGCCAGCAGTAGAACAGGGGTAGCATCTGGAAACACCATATATTTT. This codes for CASSRTGVASGNTIYF. The complete variable domain, with remaining parts taken from reference TRBV7-2 and TRBJ1-3, reads GAGVSQSPSNKVTEKGKDVELRCDPISGHTALYWYRQSLGQGLEFLIYFQGNSAPDKSGLPSDRFSAERTGGSVSTLTIQRTQQEDSAVYLCASSRTGVASGNTIYFGEGSWLTVV.

The rearrangement joins TRBV4-2 to TRBJ2-1, with D perhaps matching TRBD2 (5 bases). V was clipped by 4 bases and J by 1 base, with 14 bases between them. The CDR3 contains 16 residues. Germline lookup yields CDR1 LGHNA and CDR2 YNFKEQ. CDR3 sequence: CASSPRDSFSYNEQFF. As DNA, the CDR3 is TGTGCCAGCAGCCCTCGGGATAGCTTTTCCTACAATGAGCAGTTCTTC.

The sample holds many counts of this clonotype. This chain uses TRBV27 with TRBJ2-7, with TRBD2 matching over 9 bases. The germline CDR1 and CDR2 sequences are MNHEY and SMNVEV (reference sequence). This CDR3 is 17 amino acids long. With 6 bases clipped from V and 5 bases from J, the junction kept 17 bases outside the gene matches. DNA for the CDR3: TGTGCCAGCAGCTGGAGGGGGTTTCCGGGACTAGCCAACGAGCAGTACTTC. It codes for CASSWRGFPGLANEQYF.

This clonotype occurred many times. The chain is built from TRBV27 and TRBJ2-7, with D perhaps matching TRBD1 (6 bases). V lost 6 bases, J lost 2 bases, and 20 bases lay in between. This CDR3 region has 16 residues. Germline V gene sequence: CDR1 MNHEY, CDR2 SMNVEV (reference sequence). DNA of the CDR3: TGTGCCAGCAGCCCCCGAGGGACATTGAAGACCTACGAGCAGTACTTC. Protein: CASSPRGTLKTYEQYF.

This clonotype was picked up a small number of times. The genes are TRBV11-1 and TRBJ2-1, with 13 bases that match TRBD2. V dropped 6 bases and J dropped 8; count of bases not matched to a gene: 7. Germline CDR1 reads SGHAT; CDR2 reads FQDESV (reference sequence). The CDR3 covers 15 residues. The CDR3 sequence: CASSQLAGGPHEQFF. In DNA, the CDR3 is TGTGCCAGCAGTCAACTAGCGGGAGGGCCCCATGAGCAGTTCTTC.

This clonotype was counted many times. The chain combines TRBV20-1 with TRBJ2-7; perhaps TRBD2 as D (6 bases). The CDR3 loop spans 14 amino acids. CDR1 and CDR2 (germline): DFQATT, SNEGSKA (reference sequence). The V and J ends lost 6 bases and 5 bases respectively, with 20 bases between them. The CDR3 DNA sequence: TGCAGTGCGGCGGGGCCAGGGCGCGCGGACGAGCAGTACTTC. It yields the protein CSAAGPGRADEQYF.

This clonotype has ten or more counts. DNA for the CDR3: TGCAGCGTCGAGACCAGGACGAACACTGAAGCTTTCTTT. This codes for CSVETRTNTEAFF. This chain links TRBV29-1 with TRBJ1-1; D is uncertain. There are 13 residues in the CDR3. The V gene lost 6 bases and the J gene lost 1 base, with 12 bases spanning the gap. CDR1 SQVTM and CDR2 ANQGSEA come from the germline V gene.

This clonotype was counted at least ten times. The rearrangement joins TRBV6-1 to TRBJ2-3; D unresolved. The CDR3 consists of 16 residues. CDR1 MNHNS and CDR2 SASEGT come from the germline V gene. V shed 5 bases and J shed 2 bases, with 17 bases lying between them. This CDR3 reads CASSMTGLGITDTQYF. For the CDR3, the DNA is TGTGCCAGCAGTATGACTGGGCTGGGCATCACAGATACGCAGTATTTT.

This clonotype has at least ten counts. This rearrangement joins TRBV4-3 to TRBJ2-5; D unclear. This CDR3 is built from 17 residues. V was clipped by 0 bases and J by 0 bases, with 14 bases between them. Germline V CDR1 and CDR2: LGHNA, YSLEER. CDR3 amino acids: CASSQEVRTPYQETQYF. CDR3 bases: TGCGCCAGCAGCCAAGAAGTTAGGACCCCGTACCAAGAGACCCAGTACTTC.

This clonotype came up many times. V is TRBV6-5 and J is TRBJ2-3, with D perhaps matching TRBD2 (6 bases). V was pared by 4 bases and J by 9 bases, with 14 bases between. This CDR3 has 13 amino acids. Looked up from germline, CDR1 is MNHEY and CDR2 is SVGAGI. In nucleotides, the CDR3 is TGTGCCAGCAGTTTGACGGGACTGAAGACGCAGTATTTT. This codes for CASSLTGLKTQYF.

This clonotype has a count of ten or more. The CDR3 is CSVEGGGGLNYGYTF. The CDR3 region has the DNA TGCAGCGTTGAAGGGGGTGGAGGGCTCAACTATGGCTACACCTTC. The rearrangement uses TRBV29-1 and TRBJ1-2; no clear D. This CDR3 contains 15 residues. CDR1 and CDR2 from the germline V gene are SQVTM and ANQGSEA. V shed 1 base and J shed 2 bases, with 14 bases lying between them. Complete variable domain (other parts from reference TRBV29-1 and TRBJ1-2): SAVISQKPSRDICQRGTSLTIQCQVDSQVTMMFWYRQQPGQSLTLIATANQGSEATYESGFVIDKFPISRPNLTFSTLTVSNMSPEDSSIYLCSVEGGGGLNYGYTFGSGTRLTVV.

This clonotype was counted ten times or more. This chain joins TRBV5-1 and TRBJ2-1; 8 bases map to TRBD2. CDR3 size: 16 residues. The V segment lost 4 bases and the J segment 6 bases; nucleotides outside the gene matches: 12. Germline V gene data show CDR1 as SGHRS and CDR2 as YFSETQ. The CDR3 protein is CASSAGGHPRANEQFF. In nucleotides, the CDR3 is TGCGCCAGCAGCGCGGGGGGACACCCCCGCGCCAATGAGCAGTTCTTC.

The sample holds many counts of this clonotype. The chain uses TRBV4-3 and TRBJ1-6; 7 positions match TRBD1. The CDR3 covers 15 residues. The V and J ends lost 4 bases and 7 bases, in that order; junction bases with no gene match: 7. Per the germline V gene, CDR1 is LGHNA and CDR2 is YSLEER. DNA of the CDR3: TGCGCCAGCAGCCGCGGACAGGCAGAGAATTCACCCCTCCACTTT. Translating gives CASSRGQAENSPLHF.

This clonotype was observed many times. This chain connects TRBV6-5 to TRBJ2-7; no reliable D call. The germline gives CDR1 MNHEY, CDR2 SVGAGI. Trimming removed 4 bases at V and 1 base at J, with 11 bases between. The CDR3 spans 14 residues. CDR3 nucleotides: TGTGCCAGCAGTTCCCGACTTGTATCCTACGAGCAGTACTTC. Its translation: CASSSRLVSYEQYF.

This clonotype turned up a few times. This chain connects TRBV28 to TRBJ2-5; TRBD1 is a possible D gene (6 bases). Looked up from germline, CDR1 is MDHEN and CDR2 is SYDVKM. Trimming shortened V by 4 bases and J by 5 bases, and 23 bases separated the two germline ends. The CDR3 sequence is 17 residues long. DNA for the CDR3: TGTGCCAGCAGTTCAGCCCCCGGGCAGGGGTTTTGGGAGACCCAGTACTTC. Residues: CASSSAPGQGFWETQYF.

This clonotype was seen at least ten times. V and J are TRBV7-2 and TRBJ1-5; D possibly corresponds to TRBD1 (6 bases). Trimming removed 5 bases from V and 3 bases from J, with 11 bases in between. The CDR3 loop spans 14 amino acids. Germline V gene sequence: CDR1 SGHTA, CDR2 FQGNSA. The CDR3 region is CASSQDRTNQPQHF. The CDR3 DNA reads TGTGCCAGCAGCCAAGACAGGACCAATCAGCCCCAGCATTTT.

The CDR3 spells CASSPGHRLAGIQETQYF. The DNA of the CDR3 is TGTGCCAGCAGCCCGGGACACAGACTAGCGGGGATACAAGAGACCCAGTACTTC. The chain links TRBV11-2 to TRBJ2-5; 11 bases agree with TRBD2. J gave up 2 bases and V 5 bases, and 13 bases lay outside the gene matches. Germline CDR1 and CDR2: SGHAT and FQNNGV. This CDR3 region has 18 residues.